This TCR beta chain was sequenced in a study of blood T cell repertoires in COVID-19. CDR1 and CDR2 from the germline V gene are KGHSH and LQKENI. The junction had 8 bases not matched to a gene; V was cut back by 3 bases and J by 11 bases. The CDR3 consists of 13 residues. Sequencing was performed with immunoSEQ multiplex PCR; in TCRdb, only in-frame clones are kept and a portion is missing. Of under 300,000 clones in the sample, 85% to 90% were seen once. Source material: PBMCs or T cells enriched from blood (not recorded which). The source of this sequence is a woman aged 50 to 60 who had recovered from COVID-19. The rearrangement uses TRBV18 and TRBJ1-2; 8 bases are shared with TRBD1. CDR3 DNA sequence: TGTGCCAGCTCACCCAACGGACAGGGCCATTACACCTTC. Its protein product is CASSPNGQGHYTF.